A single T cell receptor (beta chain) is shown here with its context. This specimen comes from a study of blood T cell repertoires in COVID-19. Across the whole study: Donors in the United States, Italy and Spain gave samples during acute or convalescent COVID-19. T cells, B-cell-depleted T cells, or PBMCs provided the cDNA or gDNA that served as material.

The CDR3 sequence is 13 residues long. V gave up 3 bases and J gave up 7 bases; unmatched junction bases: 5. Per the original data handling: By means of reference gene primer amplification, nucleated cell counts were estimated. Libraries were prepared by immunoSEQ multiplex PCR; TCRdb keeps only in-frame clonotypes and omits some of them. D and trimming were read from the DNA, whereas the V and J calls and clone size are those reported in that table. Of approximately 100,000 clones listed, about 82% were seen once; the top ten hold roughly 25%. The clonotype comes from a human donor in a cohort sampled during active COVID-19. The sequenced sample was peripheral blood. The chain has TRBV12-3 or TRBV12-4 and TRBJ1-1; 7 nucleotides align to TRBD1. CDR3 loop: CASSLGNRGEAFF. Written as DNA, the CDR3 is TGTGCCAGCAGTTTGGGGAACAGGGGTGAAGCTTTCTTT.